The 15 T cell receptor beta chains reported below all come from one sample, sequenced in a study of T-cell reconstitution after alpha-beta-depleted transplantation in children. Unique molecular identifiers tagged the TCRbeta library. TCRdb re-called the PCR reads through MiXCR, storing one row per CDR3 protein. Among about 540,000 distinct CDR3 sequences listed, about a sixth were seen once. Sequenced here: PBMCs from the stem cell graft donor, sampled from the stem cell graft. These TCRs come from a human donor who donated a stem cell graft to a child with acute lymphoblastic leukemia.

This clonotype was counted only a few times. The rearrangement uses TRBV6-5 and TRBJ1-1, with TRBD1 identical over 9 bases. Germline V CDR1 and CDR2: MNHEY, SVGAGI. V trimming: 2 bases; J trimming: 9 bases; junction bases outside the gene matches: 4. The CDR3 length is 13 residues. The CDR3 reads CASSYPGQGKAFF. CDR3 coding DNA: TGTGCCAGCAGTTACCCAGGACAGGGGAAAGCTTTCTTT.

This clonotype came up a few times. This chain links TRBV7-8 with TRBJ2-7; the match to TRBD2 covers 7 bases. After removal of 8 bases from V and 4 bases from J, the junction contained 8 bases not matched to a gene. Looked up from germline, CDR1 is SGHVS and CDR2 is FQNEAQ. The CDR3 has 13 amino acids. CDR3 protein: CASGGEIQYEQYF. The CDR3 nucleotides are TGTGCCAGCGGGGGGGAGATCCAATACGAGCAGTACTTC. The entire variable domain, with the rest obtained from reference TRBV7-8 and TRBJ2-7, is as follows: GAGVSQSPRYKVAKRGQDVALRCDPISGHVSLFWYQQALGQGPEFLTYFQNEAQLDKSGLPSDRFFAERPEGSVSTLKIQRTQQEDSAVYLCASGGEIQYEQYFGPGTRLTVT.

The gene calls are TRBV6-4 and TRBJ2-3; 7 bases line up with TRBD2. The length of the CDR3 is 16 residues. From germline, CDR1 is MRHNA and CDR2 SNTAGT. Germline trimming cut 8 bases from V and 1 base from J; bases unmatched to any gene: 12. As DNA, the CDR3 is TGTGCCAGCGCATTAAAAGCGGGAATGGGCACAGATACGCAGTATTTT. It encodes CASALKAGMGTDTQYF.

This clonotype showed up just a few times. This chain joins TRBV29-1 and TRBJ1-3; unclear D gene. Trimming took off 4 bases at V and 4 bases at J, with 11 bases between the two ends. The length of the CDR3 is 13 residues. The germline gives CDR1 SQVTM, CDR2 ANQGSEA. CDR3 DNA sequence: TGCAGCGTTGTCGGGGATTCGGGAAACACCATATATTTT. Translated, it gives CSVVGDSGNTIYF.

The CDR3 reads CASSFPPGTSGSYEQYF. The CDR3 DNA sequence: TGTGCCAGCAGTTTCCCCCCCGGGACTAGCGGTTCCTACGAGCAGTACTTC. The rearrangement joins TRBV27 to TRBJ2-7; 11 bases match TRBD2. The CDR3 is made up of 17 amino acids. The ends lost 3 bases at V and 1 base at J; junction bases unmatched: 8. In germline, CDR1 is MNHEY, CDR2 SMNVEV (reference sequence).

The V gene is TRBV4-1, the J gene TRBJ2-3, with no clear D. The germline CDR1 and CDR2 sequences are MGHRA and YSYEKL. Trimming took off 4 bases at V and 5 bases at J, with 16 bases between the two ends. This CDR3 spans 15 amino acids. CDR3 in amino acids: CASSLRSWARDTQYF. DNA of the CDR3: TGCGCCAGCAGCCTTCGTTCGTGGGCCCGAGATACGCAGTATTTT.

To note about this clonotype: Just one base apart from a much larger clone, this may be a read error. This sequence joins TRBV9 and TRBJ1-3, with no clear D. Trimming left V 0 bases short and J 4 bases short, with 11 bases between. Per germline, CDR1 SGDLS and CDR2 YYNGEE. The CDR3 has 15 residues. The CDR3 region has the DNA TGTGCCAGCAGCGTAGCAGAGTGGGCAGGAAACACCATATATTTT. It yields the protein CASSVAEWAGNTIYF.

The chain recombines TRBV3-1 with TRBJ2-5, with D perhaps assigned TRBD1 or TRBD2 (7 bases each). The CDR3 loop spans 16 amino acids. CDR1 and CDR2 from the germline V gene are LGHDT and YNNKEL (reference sequence). The V end lost 2 bases, the J end lost 5 bases, and 18 bases lay between the germline ends. The CDR3 here is CASSQRWGGGKETQYF. In DNA form, the CDR3 reads TGTGCCAGCAGCCAAAGGTGGGGAGGGGGCAAGGAGACCCAGTACTTC.

This chain connects TRBV5-1 to TRBJ1-1, with a tentative D call TRBD1 (5 bases). The V gene's germline CDR1 is SGHRS and CDR2 YFSETQ. The CDR3 extends over 13 amino acids. The germline V and J ends were trimmed by 4 bases and 8 bases, with 15 bases remaining between them. The CDR3 spells CASSDRQFLEAFF. DNA for the CDR3: TGCGCCAGCAGCGACCGACAGTTTCTGGAAGCTTTCTTT.

The chain couples TRBV7-3 to TRBJ2-4; D possibly corresponds to TRBD1 (6 bases). This CDR3 is 15 amino acids long. Trimming took 7 bases from V and 6 from J, leaving 19 bases between them. In germline, CDR1 is SGHTA, CDR2 FQGTGA. The CDR3 spells CASTYSRGAGNIQYF. Written as DNA, the CDR3 is TGTGCCAGCACCTATTCCAGGGGCGCGGGAAACATTCAGTACTTC.

The chain joins TRBV6-5 to TRBJ1-2, with a weak D call TRBD1 (6 bases). The CDR3 length is 13 residues. V dropped 0 bases and J dropped 4 bases, with 6 bases sitting between them. CDR1 and CDR2 from the germline V gene are MNHEY and SVGAGI. This chain's CDR3 is CASSYSGGYGYTF. CDR3 bases: TGTGCCAGCAGTTACTCAGGGGGCTATGGCTACACCTTC.

This clonotype was observed a few times. The V and J genes are TRBV30 and TRBJ2-1, with 12 nucleotides matching TRBD2. Trimming at V came to 5 bases and at J to 1 base, leaving 9 bases not matched to a gene. Per germline, CDR1 GTSNPN and CDR2 SVGIG (reference sequence). The CDR3 is 17 amino acids. For the CDR3, the DNA is TGTGCCTGGGGACTAGCGGGAAGGGGTTGGTCCTACAATGAGCAGTTCTTC. Translation gives CAWGLAGRGWSYNEQFF.

This clonotype turned up a few times. The V call is TRBV9, the J call TRBJ2-3; D is undetermined. The CDR3 runs 13 residues. The germline V gene encodes CDR1 SGDLS and CDR2 YYNGEE. The ends were cut back, 2 bases at V and 5 bases at J, with 9 bases in the middle. The CDR3 DNA reads as TGTGCCAGCAGCGTGAGGCTCGAAGATACGCAGTATTTT. Translation: CASSVRLEDTQYF.

This clonotype turned up a few times. The chain combines TRBV4-2 with TRBJ2-7; no firm D call. Between the trimmed V and J ends, which lost 0 bases and 3 bases, there was a span of 12 bases. Per germline, CDR1 LGHNA and CDR2 YNFKEQ. The CDR3 is made up of 15 amino acids. The CDR3 DNA is TGTGCCAGCAGCCAAGATAATAACTGGATCTACGAGCAGTACTTC. Protein sequence: CASSQDNNWIYEQYF.

The rearrangement uses TRBV14 and TRBJ2-2, with D unresolved. Germline V gene data show CDR1 as SGHDN and CDR2 as FVKESK. V lost 4 bases and J lost 6, with 9 bases in between. The CDR3 runs to 13 residues. Written as DNA, the CDR3 is TGTGCCAGCAGCCTTAGGTTGGCCGGGGAGCTGTTTTTT. Protein product: CASSLRLAGELFF.